These 16 T cell receptor beta chains originate from one sample sequenced in a study of cytomegalovirus exposure and HLA in healthy donors. Use of 60 Vbeta and 13 Jbeta primers characterized the PCR. Produced via immunoSEQ multiplex PCR; TCRdb's table is partial and in-frame only. The data show fewer than 200,000 clones, with approximately 82% seen just once and approximately 1.2% held by the top ten. The sample comprised PBMCs. These receptor sequences come from a girl aged 2 to 10 in good health and CMV-seropositive.

This clone has a single count. The chain couples TRBV30 to TRBJ2-1, with a possible D match to TRBD2 (6 bases). V was clipped by 6 bases and J by 0 bases, with 18 bases between them. CDR1 and CDR2 (germline): GTSNPN, SVGIG (reference sequence). This CDR3 contains 16 residues. The CDR3 region has the DNA TGTGCCTGCGTCCCCCTTGGGGGGAGCTCCTACAATGAGCAGTTCTTC. The encoded protein is CACVPLGGSSYNEQFF. The whole variable domain, remainder taken from reference TRBV30 and TRBJ2-1, is SQTIHQWPATLVQPVGSPLSLECTVEGTSNPNLYWYRQAAGRGLQLLFYSVGIGQISSEVPQNLSASRPQDRQFILSSKKLLLSDSGFYLCACVPLGGSSYNEQFFGPGTRLTVL.

The genes are TRBV19 and TRBJ1-1, with unresolved D. Trimming removed 7 bases at V and 7 bases at J, with 25 bases between. The CDR3 runs 16 residues. Germline V gives CDR1 LNHDA, CDR2 SQIVND (reference sequence). CDR3 amino acids: CASTLRAGPWDGEAFF. CDR3 nucleotide sequence: TGTGCCAGTACTCTTAGGGCGGGCCCCTGGGATGGTGAAGCTTTCTTT.

The chain is built from TRBV6-1 and TRBJ2-7, with 11 bases matching TRBD2. The J segment lost 2 bases and the V segment lost 5 bases, leaving 5 bases of the junction unmatched. The CDR3 loop spans 15 amino acids. Germline values: CDR1 MNHNS, CDR2 SASEGT. CDR3: CASSPLAGEPYEQYF. CDR3 sequence (DNA): TGTGCCAGCAGTCCACTAGCGGGGGAACCCTACGAGCAGTACTTC.

The V and J genes are TRBV7-2 and TRBJ2-7; unclear D gene. Germline loops: CDR1 SGHTA, CDR2 FQGNSA. V was pared by 3 bases and J by 4 bases, with 10 bases between. The CDR3 runs 13 residues. DNA of the CDR3: TGTGCCAGCAGCTTCGCTAGTCAGTACGAGCAGTACTTC. Translating gives CASSFASQYEQYF.

J is TRBJ1-1 and V is TRBV11-3; D is unresolved. Germline assignment: CDR1 SGHNT and CDR2 YENEEA. The CDR3 has 15 amino acids. Trimming took 5 bases from V and 2 from J, leaving 15 bases between them. In DNA form, the CDR3 reads TGTGCCAGCAGCCCGGTCGCCGGTTCTAACACTGAAGCTTTCTTT. Its translation is CASSPVAGSNTEAFF.

V is TRBV2 and J is TRBJ1-2, with D hard to call. The CDR3 totals 13 residues. Trimming took off 6 bases at V and 0 bases at J, with 8 bases between the two ends. Germline lookup yields CDR1 SNHLY and CDR2 FYNNEI. The DNA for the CDR3 is TGTGCCAGCAGCCTAGCCTCTAACTATGGCTACACCTTC. Its translation is CASSLASNYGYTF.

V gene TRBV6-1 combines with J gene TRBJ2-7; D gene unclear. The CDR3 extends over 14 amino acids. Germline CDR1 MNHNS, CDR2 SASEGT. The V end lost 6 bases, the J end lost 2 bases, and 14 bases lay between the germline ends. This CDR3 reads CASRVAGSTYEQYF. The CDR3 DNA follows: TGTGCCAGCAGGGTGGCAGGATCAACCTACGAGCAGTACTTC.

CDR3 DNA sequence: TGTGCCAGCAGCTTCATCCGGGACAGGGGGCCTGGGGCCAACGTCCTGACTTTC. This translates into CASSFIRDRGPGANVLTF. The chain is built from TRBV7-3 and TRBJ2-6; 12 bases line up with TRBD1. V shed 3 bases and J 2 bases; nucleotides not matched to a gene: 5. Germline V CDR1 and CDR2: SGHTA, FQGTGA. The CDR3 has 18 residues.

The chain links TRBV5-1 to TRBJ2-2; 7 bases fit TRBD2. Unmatched junction bases numbered 15, after V lost 3 bases and J lost 4 bases. In germline, CDR1 is SGHRS, CDR2 YFSETQ. The length of the CDR3 is 18 residues. CDR3 protein: CASSSLLGEGVITGELFF. CDR3 DNA sequence: TGCGCCAGCAGCTCTCTCTTGGGGGAGGGCGTAATCACCGGGGAGCTGTTTTTT. The full variable domain, completed using reference TRBV5-1 and TRBJ2-2, is KAGVTQTPRYLIKTRGQQVTLSCSPISGHRSVSWYQQTPGQGLQFLFEYFSETQRNKGNFPGRFSGRQFSNSRSEMNVSTLELGDSALYLCASSSLLGEGVITGELFFGEGSRLTVL.

The chain carries TRBV5-1 and TRBJ2-7, with 10 bases identical to TRBD1. With 3 bases clipped from V and 5 bases from J, the junction kept 5 bases outside the gene matches. Germline CDR1 is SGHRS and CDR2 is YFSETQ. The CDR3 has 14 amino acids. CDR3 region: CASSYGTGVDEQYF. The DNA for the CDR3 is TGCGCCAGCAGCTATGGGACAGGGGTGGACGAGCAGTACTTC.

Written as DNA, the CDR3 is TGTGCCTGGACCCCCGCCGCGAACTCTGGAAACACCATATATTTT. It codes for CAWTPAANSGNTIYF. The chain recombines TRBV30 with TRBJ1-3; no definite D call. Trimming stripped 4 bases from V and 0 bases from J, with 13 bases between. The CDR3 length is 15 residues. Germline values: CDR1 GTSNPN, CDR2 SVGIG (reference sequence).

The gene calls are TRBV28 and TRBJ2-7; possible D gene TRBD2, 5 bases. Trimming took 10 bases from V and 0 from J, leaving 19 bases between them. CDR1 MDHEN and CDR2 SYDVKM come from the germline V gene. The CDR3 loop spans 15 amino acids. CDR3 coding DNA: TGTGCCACCCAACGGCGGACTGATCACTCCTACGAGCAGTACTTC. Encoded protein: CATQRRTDHSYEQYF.

The J gene is TRBJ2-7, the V gene TRBV9; weak D call: TRBD2 (5 bases). The CDR3 is 14 residues long. The germline V gene has CDR1 SGDLS and CDR2 YYNGEE. The germline V and J ends were trimmed by 1 base and 3 bases, with 11 bases remaining between them. The CDR3 here is CASSVSSGHYEQYF. In nucleotides, the CDR3 is TGTGCCAGCAGCGTATCAAGCGGTCACTACGAGCAGTACTTC.

The chain recombines TRBV6-1 with TRBJ1-2; D might be TRBD1 (6 bases). CDR3 size: 14 residues. CDR1 MNHNS and CDR2 SASEGT come from the germline V gene. V was clipped by 4 bases and J by 6 bases, with 15 bases between them. DNA for the CDR3: TGTGCCAGCAGTGTACCTCACAGGGTTAATGGCTACACCTTC. Encoded protein: CASSVPHRVNGYTF.

V is TRBV6-1 and J is TRBJ1-2; tentatively, D is TRBD1 (5 bases). V gave up 2 bases and J gave up 3 bases, with 10 bases separating them. CDR3 size: 14 residues. Germline V gene sequence: CDR1 MNHNS, CDR2 SASEGT. DNA of the CDR3: TGTGCCAGCAGTGAACAGGGCGGATACTATGGCTACACCTTC. Its protein product is CASSEQGGYYGYTF.

The CDR3 DNA sequence: TGCGCCAGCAGCTTAGGGGGTCGGGCAGATACGCAGTATTTT. Its protein is CASSLGGRADTQYF. This chain connects TRBV5-1 to TRBJ2-3; D is perhaps TRBD1 (6 bases). V shed 2 bases and J shed 4 bases, with 11 bases lying between them. The V gene's germline CDR1 is SGHRS and CDR2 YFSETQ. The CDR3 consists of 14 residues.